This entry lists 23 T cell receptor beta chains sequenced from one sample in a study of blood T cell repertoires in COVID-19. The repertoire was sequenced with immunoSEQ multiplex PCR; TCRdb's copy has only in-frame clones and lacks some. The data hold some 96,000 clones, with roughly 85% observed a single time. Material: peripheral blood. These receptors were collected from a man between 65 and 85 years old with active or convalescent COVID-19.

The J gene is TRBJ1-5, the V gene TRBV7-2; tentative D call: TRBD1 (6 bases). The length of the CDR3 is 14 residues. Germline values: CDR1 SGHTA, CDR2 FQGNSA. V gave up 3 bases and J gave up 1 base, with 7 bases separating them. CDR3: CASSLGQSNQPQHF. The CDR3 DNA sequence: TGTGCCAGCAGCTTGGGACAAAGCAATCAGCCCCAGCATTTT.

This sequence joins TRBV7-9 and TRBJ1-4; D gene uncertain. Looked up from germline, CDR1 is SEHNR and CDR2 is FQNEAQ (reference sequence). The CDR3 loop spans 15 amino acids. Trimming took off 3 bases at V and 2 bases at J, with 10 bases between the two ends. The CDR3 nucleotides are TGTGCCAGCAGCTTGGCACGGAGCACTAATGAAAAACTGTTTTTT. It yields the protein CASSLARSTNEKLFF.

The chain combines TRBV4-1 with TRBJ1-5; TRBD1 is a possible D gene (6 bases). V shed 0 bases and J shed 7 bases, with 13 bases lying between them. The CDR3 extends over 15 amino acids. Germline loops: CDR1 MGHRA, CDR2 YSYEKL. DNA of the CDR3: TGCGCCAGCAGCCAAGATTCCAGGGGAAGGCAGCCCCAGCATTTT. Protein sequence: CASSQDSRGRQPQHF.

This sequence joins TRBV7-2 and TRBJ1-2, with 8 bases identical to TRBD1. The CDR3 totals 14 residues. CDR1 and CDR2 (germline): SGHTA, FQGNSA. V shed 5 bases and J 4 bases; nucleotides not matched to a gene: 6. The CDR3 is CASSPDRVFYGYTF. The CDR3 bases are TGTGCCAGCAGCCCGGACAGGGTGTTCTATGGCTACACCTTC.

The chain has TRBV6-2 or TRBV6-3 and TRBJ1-6; D unresolved. V was shortened by 2 bases and J by 7 bases, with 12 bases between the two germline ends. This CDR3 has 15 amino acids. The germline CDR1 and CDR2 sequences are MNHEY and SVGEGT. CDR3 coding DNA: TGTGCCAGCAGTTACGGAGCCGGGGTGAATTCACCCCTCCACTTT. Amino acids: CASSYGAGVNSPLHF.

As DNA, the CDR3 is TGTGCCAGCACCTCGACAGGTATCTCTGGGGCCAACGTCCTGACTTTC. Protein sequence: CASTSTGISGANVLTF. This rearrangement joins TRBV3-1 (or the pseudogene TRBV3-2) to TRBJ2-6; maybe TRBD1 (6 bases). CDR3 length: 16 amino acids. Germline V lookup: CDR1 LGHDT, CDR2 YNNKEL (reference sequence). Trimming shortened V by 7 bases and J by 0 bases, and 13 bases separated the two germline ends.

V is TRBV27 and J is TRBJ2-3; 12 nucleotides align to TRBD2. This CDR3 is 19 amino acids long. V lost 1 base, J lost 6 bases, and 14 bases stayed unmatched. Germline values: CDR1 MNHEY, CDR2 SMNVEV (reference sequence). The CDR3 DNA sequence: TGTGCCAGCAGTTTATTGGGCCCTCACCTAGCGGGAGGGCCGGATACGCAGTATTTT. As protein: CASSLLGPHLAGGPDTQYF.

The chain couples TRBV6-5 to TRBJ1-2; no definite D call. Germline CDR1 and CDR2: MNHEY and SVGAGI. CDR3 length equals 14 residues. Trimming left V 7 bases short and J 1 base short, with 13 bases between. The CDR3 loop reads CASTRDILNYGYTF. The CDR3 nucleotides are TGTGCCAGCACCCGAGACATCCTTAACTATGGCTACACCTTC.

The gene calls are TRBV6-2 or TRBV6-3 and TRBJ2-2; 15 bases line up with TRBD2. This CDR3 comprises 16 residues. Germline CDR1 reads MNHEY; CDR2 reads SVGEGT. J lost 5 bases, V lost 6 bases, and 4 bases had no gene match. This chain's CDR3 is CASSRGLAGGTGELFF. As DNA, the CDR3 is TGTGCCAGCAGCCGGGGACTAGCGGGGGGAACCGGGGAGCTGTTTTTT.

This clone was found once. The gene calls are TRBV6-5 and TRBJ1-1, with D possibly being TRBD1 (5 bases). The CDR3 has 13 residues. The germline V gene encodes CDR1 MNHEY and CDR2 SVGAGI. The V end lost 5 bases, the J end lost 6 bases, and 13 bases lay between the germline ends. The CDR3: CASSPRGGAEAFF. CDR3 sequence (DNA): TGTGCCAGCAGTCCCCGCGGGGGGGCTGAAGCTTTCTTT.

The chain uses TRBV6-5 and TRBJ1-3, with no clear D. CDR3 size: 16 residues. V shed 0 bases and J shed 4 bases, with 13 bases lying between them. Germline CDR1 MNHEY, CDR2 SVGAGI. The CDR3 loop is CASSYSVREVGNTIYF. The CDR3 nucleotides are TGTGCCAGCAGTTACTCGGTCCGCGAAGTGGGAAACACCATATATTTT.

The chain carries TRBV28 and TRBJ1-6; 8 bases line up with TRBD1. This CDR3 is built from 16 residues. Germline trimming cut 7 bases from V and 8 bases from J; bases unmatched to any gene: 13. CDR1 and CDR2 (germline): MDHEN, SYDVKM. CDR3 nucleotide sequence: TGTGCCAGCATAGACTCCCGACAGGGGATCGATTCACCCCTCCACTTT. Amino acids: CASIDSRQGIDSPLHF.

This chain uses TRBV27 with TRBJ1-5, with D tentatively TRBD1 (6 bases). Germline V gene sequence: CDR1 MNHEY, CDR2 SMNVEV (reference sequence). The CDR3 runs 15 residues. The germline V and J ends were trimmed by 6 bases and 1 base, with 13 bases remaining between them. The CDR3 reads CASRRGHLSNQPQHF. CDR3 nucleotide sequence: TGTGCCAGCAGGCGGGGGCATCTAAGCAATCAGCCCCAGCATTTT.

The chain employs TRBV5-1 and TRBJ2-5; tentative D call: TRBD2 (7 bases). The CDR3 contains 14 residues. V shed 6 bases and J shed 9 bases, with 21 bases lying between them. Germline-derived CDR1 and CDR2 are SGHRS and YFSETQ. The CDR3 coding sequence is TGCGCCAGCAAAGAACGGTCGGGGGAGGGGGCCCAGTACTTC. It yields the protein CASKERSGEGAQYF. The whole variable domain, remainder taken from reference TRBV5-1 and TRBJ2-5, is KAGVTQTPRYLIKTRGQQVTLSCSPISGHRSVSWYQQTPGQGLQFLFEYFSETQRNKGNFPGRFSGRQFSNSRSEMNVSTLELGDSALYLCASKERSGEGAQYFGPGTRLLVL.

This chain joins TRBV7-6 and TRBJ2-2; 10 nucleotides align to TRBD1. CDR3 length: 16 amino acids. Germline CDR1 reads SGHVS; CDR2 reads FNYEAQ. Trimming at V came to 1 base and at J to 3 bases, leaving 2 bases not matched to a gene. The CDR3 DNA sequence: TGTGCCAGCAGCTTAGGCGGGACAGGGGACACCGGGGAGCTGTTTTTT. As protein: CASSLGGTGDTGELFF.

This clone showed up just a few times. The chain employs TRBV5-4 and TRBJ2-1; 8 nucleotides agree with TRBD2. Trimming took 4 bases from V and 7 from J; bases not matched to a gene: 7. The CDR3 runs 14 residues. Germline CDR1 reads SGHNT; CDR2 reads YYREEE (reference sequence). The CDR3 here is CASSIGGAGNEQFF. The CDR3 DNA sequence: TGTGCCAGCAGCATCGGGGGGGCGGGAAATGAGCAGTTCTTC.

The chain employs TRBV10-3 and TRBJ1-1; D gene ambiguous. The CDR3 loop spans 12 amino acids. Trimming left V 10 bases short and J 1 base short, with 10 bases between. Germline CDR1 is ENHRY and CDR2 is SYGVKD. The CDR3 protein is CATSSGNTEAFF. The CDR3 nucleotides read TGTGCCACCTCTTCGGGGAACACTGAAGCTTTCTTT.

The chain recombines TRBV30 with TRBJ2-7, with D unclear. This CDR3 is built from 14 residues. The V end was cut by 2 bases, the J end by 3 bases, with 14 bases between. Per germline, CDR1 GTSNPN and CDR2 SVGIG (reference sequence). CDR3 DNA sequence: TGTGCCTGGAGTCCCGGGTACGACCTCTACGAGCAGTACTTC. The encoded protein is CAWSPGYDLYEQYF.

The sample holds a few counts of this clone. This sequence joins TRBV4-3 and TRBJ2-3; TRBD2 matches at 7 bases. This CDR3 region has 15 residues. With V trimmed by 2 bases and J by 3 bases, 5 bases remained unmatched. From germline, CDR1 is LGHNA and CDR2 YSLEER. CDR3 region: CASSQSGESTDTQYF. DNA for the CDR3: TGCGCCAGCAGCCAAAGCGGGGAATCGACAGATACGCAGTATTTT.

This chain joins TRBV28 and TRBJ2-2; TRBD1 is a possible D gene (6 bases). Trimming removed 8 bases at V and 4 bases at J, with 14 bases between. The germline CDR1 and CDR2 sequences are MDHEN and SYDVKM. The CDR3 consists of 14 residues. The CDR3 here is CASLRGRITGELFF. The CDR3 coding sequence is TGTGCCAGCCTTAGGGGGAGAATCACCGGGGAGCTGTTTTTT. The full variable domain, its missing parts supplied by reference TRBV28 and TRBJ2-2, is DVKVTQSSRYLVKRTGEKVFLECVQDMDHENMFWYRQDPGLGLRLIYFSYDVKMKEKGDIPEGYSVSREKKERFSLILESASTNQTSMYLCASLRGRITGELFFGEGSRLTVL.

The rearrangement links TRBV24-1 to TRBJ2-7; 10 bases fit TRBD1. V was pared by 0 bases and J by 4 bases, with 5 bases of the junction left unmatched. This CDR3 is built from 16 residues. The germline CDR1 and CDR2 sequences are KGHDR and SFDVKD. CDR3 in amino acids: CATSDLDDRGLYEQYF. The CDR3 DNA sequence: TGTGCCACCAGTGATTTGGACGACAGGGGGCTATACGAGCAGTACTTC.

This clone was recorded many times. The CDR3 nucleotides are TGTGCCAGCAGTTCGCTAGCGCTCCAATCCTACGAGCAGTACTTC. Translated: CASSSLALQSYEQYF. The chain has TRBV6-2 or TRBV6-3 and TRBJ2-7, with a weak D call TRBD2 (6 bases). The germline gives CDR1 MNHEY, CDR2 SVGEGT. V lost 4 bases and J lost 1, with 14 bases in between. The CDR3 extends over 15 amino acids.

This chain connects TRBV11-1 to TRBJ2-5; a weak D match, TRBD1 (5 bases). CDR1 is SGHAT, CDR2 FQDESV, per germline (reference sequence). This CDR3 is 13 amino acids long. Trimming left V 5 bases short and J 7 bases short, with 14 bases between. DNA of the CDR3: TGTGCCAGCAGCGTAACAGGAACGGGGACCCAGTACTTC. It is translated as CASSVTGTGTQYF. The full variable domain, its missing parts supplied by reference TRBV11-1 and TRBJ2-5, is EAEVAQSPRYKITEKSQAVAFWCDPISGHATLYWYRQILGQGPELLVQFQDESVVDDSQLPKDRFSAERLKGVDSTLKIQPAELGDSAMYLCASSVTGTGTQYFGPGTRLLVL.